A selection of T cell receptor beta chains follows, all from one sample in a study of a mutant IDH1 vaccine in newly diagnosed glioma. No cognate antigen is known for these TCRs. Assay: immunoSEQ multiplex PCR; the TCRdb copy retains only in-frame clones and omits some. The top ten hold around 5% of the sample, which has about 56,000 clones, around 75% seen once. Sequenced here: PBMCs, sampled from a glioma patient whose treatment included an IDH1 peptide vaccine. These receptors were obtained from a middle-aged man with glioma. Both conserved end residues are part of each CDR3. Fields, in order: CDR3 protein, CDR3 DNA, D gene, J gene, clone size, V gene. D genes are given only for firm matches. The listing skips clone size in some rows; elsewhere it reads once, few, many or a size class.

CDR3: CASSLGAGTESYYGYTF
DNA: TGTGCCAGCAGTTTGGGGGCCGGGACAGAGTCCTACTATGGCTACACCTTC
D: TRBD1
J: TRBJ1-2
size: .
V: TRBV27

CDR3: CASSRSDRGTYEQYF
DNA: TGTGCCAGCAGCCGCAGTGACAGGGGGACCTACGAGCAGTACTTC
D: TRBD1
J: TRBJ2-7
size: .
V: TRBV5-6

CDR3: CAISDPSGGETQYF
DNA: TGTGCCATCAGTGACCCTAGCGGGGGGGAGACCCAGTACTTC
D: TRBD2
J: TRBJ2-5
size: .
V: TRBV10-3

CDR3: CASRDSYNSPLHF
DNA: TGTGCCAGCAGGGACTCCTATAATTCACCCCTCCACTTT
D: .
J: TRBJ1-6
size: .
V: TRBV25-1

CDR3: CASSLLAGGAYEQYF
DNA: TGTGCCAGCAGCTTACTAGCGGGAGGTGCCTACGAGCAGTACTTC
D: TRBD2
J: TRBJ2-7
size: .
V: TRBV7-9

CDR3: CASSPQEGADTQYF
DNA: TGTGCCAGCTCACCACAGGAGGGGGCAGATACGCAGTATTTT
D: .
J: TRBJ2-3
size: .
V: TRBV18

CDR3: CASSLKGSGNTIYF
DNA: TGTGCCAGCAGTTTGAAGGGCTCTGGAAACACCATATATTTT
D: .
J: TRBJ1-3
size: .
V: TRBV27

CDR3: CASSFSDSLNTEAFF
DNA: TGTGCCAGCAGCTTCTCGGACTCCCTGAACACTGAAGCTTTCTTT
D: .
J: TRBJ1-1
size: .
V: TRBV11-2

CDR3: CASSLAATGAGNTIYF
DNA: TGTGCCAGCAGCTTAGCGGCGACAGGTGCCGGAAACACCATATATTTT
D: .
J: TRBJ1-3
size: .
V: TRBV11-2

CDR3: CSVRLAGSYEQYF
DNA: TGCAGCGTTAGACTAGCGGGATCCTACGAGCAGTACTTC
D: TRBD2
J: TRBJ2-7
size: .
V: TRBV29-1

CDR3: CASSGVMNTEAFF
DNA: TGTGCCAGCAGCGGTGTAATGAACACTGAAGCTTTCTTT
D: .
J: TRBJ1-1
size: .
V: TRBV9

CDR3: CASSSQNSYEQYF
DNA: TGTGCCAGCAGCTCCCAGAACTCCTACGAGCAGTACTTC
D: .
J: TRBJ2-7
size: few
V: TRBV7-9

CDR3: CSVGGTRGSYEQYF
DNA: TGCAGCGTTGGGGGGACACGGGGCTCCTACGAGCAGTACTTC
D: .
J: TRBJ2-7
size: .
V: TRBV29-1

CDR3: CASSVDRANYGYTF
DNA: TGCGCCAGCAGCGTTGACAGGGCAAACTATGGCTACACCTTC
D: TRBD1
J: TRBJ1-2
size: .
V: TRBV5-1

CDR3: CASSLSGTGNTGELFF
DNA: TGTGCCAGCAGTTTATCCGGGACAGGGAATACCGGGGAGCTGTTTTTT
D: TRBD1
J: TRBJ2-2
size: .
V: TRBV6-6

CDR3: CASSHQKGTAAYEQYF
DNA: TGCGCCAGCAGCCATCAAAAGGGGACGGCAGCCTACGAGCAGTACTTC
D: .
J: TRBJ2-7
size: .
V: TRBV4-1

CDR3: CASSQDISGNTIYF
DNA: TGCGCCAGCAGCCAGGACATCTCTGGAAACACCATATATTTT
D: .
J: TRBJ1-3
size: .
V: TRBV4-3

CDR3: CASSHLLGQAYEQYF
DNA: TGCGCCAGCAGCCACCTCCTGGGACAGGCTTACGAGCAGTACTTC
D: TRBD1
J: TRBJ2-7
size: .
V: TRBV4-3

CDR3: CASSSRDTYEQYF
DNA: TGTGCCAGCAGCTCACGGGACACCTACGAGCAGTACTTC
D: .
J: TRBJ2-7
size: .
V: TRBV7-8

CDR3: CASSLEWGRGPQHF
DNA: TGCGCCAGCAGCTTGGAATGGGGAAGAGGACCCCAGCATTTT
D: .
J: TRBJ1-5
size: .
V: TRBV5-1

CDR3: CASSDNRVGTGELFF
DNA: TGTGCCAGCAGTGATAACAGGGTAGGAACCGGGGAGCTGTTTTTT
D: .
J: TRBJ2-2
size: .
V: TRBV2

CDR3: CASSPWTSIGDSPLHF
DNA: TGTGCCAGCAGCCCCTGGACCTCGATTGGTGATTCACCCCTCCACTTT
D: .
J: TRBJ1-6
size: .
V: TRBV7-9

CDR3: CASSEAEVITEAFF
DNA: TGTGCCAGCAGTGAAGCGGAGGTTATCACTGAAGCTTTCTTT
D: .
J: TRBJ1-1
size: .
V: TRBV2

CDR3: CASSFEKRGTGDTQYF
DNA: TGCGCCAGCAGCTTCGAGAAGCGGGGGACCGGAGATACGCAGTATTTT
D: TRBD2
J: TRBJ2-3
size: .
V: TRBV5-1

CDR3: CASSGSGSGGANVLTF
DNA: TGTGCCAGCAGTGGCTCAGGATCTGGTGGGGCCAACGTCCTGACTTTC
D: .
J: TRBJ2-6
size: .
V: TRBV25-1

CDR3: CASSFSDAAGPQHF
DNA: TGTGCCAGCAGTTTCTCGGACGCCGCGGGGCCCCAGCATTTT
D: .
J: TRBJ1-5
size: .
V: TRBV27

CDR3: CASSLVDLGPPMNTEAFF
DNA: TGCGCCAGCAGCTTGGTCGACCTAGGGCCACCCATGAACACTGAAGCTTTCTTT
D: .
J: TRBJ1-1
size: .
V: TRBV5-1